Listed below are T cell receptor beta chains from one sample, sequenced in a study of T cell changes during pregnancy in multiple sclerosis. Repertoires were generated with immunoSEQ multiplex PCR, while TCRdb's copy carries only in-frame clones and drops some. The table shows about 50,000 clones, with around 90% occurring only once. This specimen was CD4+ T cells from peripheral blood mononuclear cells, taken after pregnancy. The receptors shown here come from a female donor in good health, enrolled as a control in a pregnancy study. Both conserved end residues are trimmed from each CDR3.

>TRBJ2-5|TRBV6-1
ASSGAGLAKETQY
>TRBJ1-1|TRBV7-9
ASSPRGTEAF
>TRBJ1-2|TRBV28
ATQQGRNYGYT
>TRBJ2-7|TRBV9
ASSVATLQGTYEQY
>TRBJ2-7|TRBV28
ASRGGAETYEQY
>TRBJ1-2|TRBV30
AWSVTNSNGYT
>TRBJ2-1|TRBV19
ASRPDRSSYNEQF
>TRBJ1-1|TRBV5-1
ASSGGLGTEAF
>TRBJ2-7|TRBV27
ASSHRDRYYEQY
>TRBJ2-2|TRBV7-9
ASSLLDFRGTGELF
>TRBJ2-7|TRBV10-1
ASGTADSYEQY
>TRBJ2-3|TRBV6-5
ASFRGFTDTQY
>TRBJ1-4|TRBV5-1
ASSLAPTTGEEKLF
>TRBJ1-5|TRBV10-3
AISGSGQGSQPQH
>TRBJ2-7|TRBV30
AWSPPPRLAATYEQY
>TRBJ2-1|TRBV19
ASSMAGGSYNEQF
>TRBJ2-3|TRBV18
ASSPREGASDTQY
>TRBJ2-7|TRBV5-1
ASSLAGTGGDEQY
>TRBJ2-7|TRBV9
ASSLSGQGSQQY
>TRBJ2-4|TRBV2
ASSYDRASDIQY
>TRBJ1-5|TRBV6-5
ASSYSGQGSQPQH
>TRBJ1-4|TRBV15
ATRRSLNEKLF
>TRBJ1-1|TRBV28
ASSPRTALNTEAF
>TRBJ2-2|TRBV2
ASRGTSGRYTGELF
>TRBJ2-5|TRBV7-8
ASSLAAGQGSETQY